The present T cell receptor (beta chain) was sequenced within a study of immune heterogeneity within non-small cell lung tumors. Study results and caveats: Identical dominant CDR3 beta clonotypes were found repeatedly across the tumor sites of a single patient, and these appeared alongside high-frequency clones that were unique to particular tumor locations. Clonality of local T cells correlated moderately but significantly with local tumor mutational burden (R about 0.34).

The CDR3 has 13 amino acids. V lost 7 bases, J lost 1 base, and 7 bases lay in between. Germline lookup yields CDR1 SGHAT and CDR2 FQNNGV. Template came from bulk tumor genomic DNA, at roughly 600 ng per sample. Each primary tumor yielded several biopsies, collected far apart from one another at surgery. Patients with untreated, newly diagnosed non-small cell lung cancer underwent curative surgery. Samples were obtained from newly diagnosed non-small cell lung cancer patients who were having surgery with curative intent. This clonotype showed up many times. Its antigen is not known. TCR beta CDR3 was amplified by multiplex PCR using 32 V and 13 J primers. TCRdb reprocessed the multiplex PCR reads with MiXCR, giving one entry per CDR3 protein. The sample shows 10,000 or so distinct CDR3 sequences, around 17% of them seen only once.

The sequenced sample was lung tumor tissue. The clonotype was recovered from a man between 40 and 49 years old with non-small cell lung cancer. The rearrangement links TRBV11-2 to TRBJ1-4; D uncertain. The CDR3 is CASIAETNEKLFF. DNA for the CDR3: TGTGCCAGCATTGCGGAAACTAATGAAAAACTGTTTTTT.